This note documents a single T cell receptor (beta chain) sequence. No antigen is known for it. The data are from a study of long-term antiretroviral therapy in people with HIV. The study's findings and limits: Dating from about 2004 to 2017, the blood was possibly obtained under older ART regimens.

A v3.0 immunoSEQ assay was performed at survey level. Produced via immunoSEQ multiplex PCR; TCRdb's table is partial and in-frame only. The sample includes 15,000 to 20,000 clones, 60% to 80% of them seen just once. Germline-derived CDR1 and CDR2 are MNHNY and SVGAGI (reference sequence). Deletions cut 5 bases from V and 7 bases from J, with 11 bases between. CDR3 size: 12 residues. The clonotype comes from a woman between 40 and 55 years old with HIV. The sequencing used unsorted PBMCs, collected 2.3 years after starting antiretroviral therapy. The chain combines TRBV6-6 with TRBJ1-2, with a possible D match to TRBD1 (5 bases). The CDR3 DNA follows: TGTGCCAGCAGTCCCCGGGACGCTGGCTACACCTTC. The encoded protein is CASSPRDAGYTF.